The clone carrying this TCR beta chain occurred once. This record comes from a study of blood T cell repertoires in COVID-19. Overall study: Sites in the United States, Italy and Spain provided acute and convalescent COVID-19 samples. Sample material is recorded as cDNA or gDNA derived from T cells, B-cell-depleted T cells, or PBMCs.

The Seattle patients joined while their infection was active and were tracked longitudinally afterward. Authors' analysis steps: Estimated nucleated cell counts came from reference gene primer amplification. The method was immunoSEQ multiplex PCR; TCRdb's version includes in-frame clones alone and lacks a portion of them. V and J calls and clone size are as listed in that table; D and trimming were resolved from the DNA. Among around 320,000 clones listed, nearly 90% were seen once. The germline V gene encodes CDR1 SGHNT and CDR2 YENEEA. This CDR3 comprises 16 residues. Between the trimmed V and J ends, which lost 5 bases and 6 bases, there was a span of 19 bases.

This TCR was sampled from a woman in her twenties or thirties with COVID-19, enrolled during active disease. The specimen was peripheral blood. The V call is TRBV11-3, the J call TRBJ2-2; D is perhaps TRBD2 (7 bases). The CDR3 spells CASSHWGGARPGELFF. The CDR3 DNA reads TGTGCCAGCAGCCATTGGGGGGGGGCCCGGCCCGGGGAGCTGTTTTTT.